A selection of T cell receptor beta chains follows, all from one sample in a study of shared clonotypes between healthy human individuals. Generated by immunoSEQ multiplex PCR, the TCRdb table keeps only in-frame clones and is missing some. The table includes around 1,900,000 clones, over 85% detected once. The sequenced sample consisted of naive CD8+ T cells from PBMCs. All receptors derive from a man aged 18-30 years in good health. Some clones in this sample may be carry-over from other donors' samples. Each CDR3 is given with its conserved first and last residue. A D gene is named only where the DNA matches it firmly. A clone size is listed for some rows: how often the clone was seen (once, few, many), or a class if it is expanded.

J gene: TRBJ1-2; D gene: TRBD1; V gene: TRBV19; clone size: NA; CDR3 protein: CASSRRDRLDGYTF; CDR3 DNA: TGTGCCAGTAGCCGGCGGGACAGGTTGGATGGCTACACCTTC
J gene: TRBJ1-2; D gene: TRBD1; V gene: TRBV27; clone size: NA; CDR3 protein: CASRSFAWDRVGYGYTF; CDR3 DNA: TGTGCCAGCAGAAGTTTTGCCTGGGACAGGGTTGGTTATGGCTACACCTTC
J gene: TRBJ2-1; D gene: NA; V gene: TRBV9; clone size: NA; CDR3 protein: CASQGPDPYNEQFF; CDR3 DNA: TGTGCCAGCCAGGGGCCAGACCCATACAATGAGCAGTTCTTC
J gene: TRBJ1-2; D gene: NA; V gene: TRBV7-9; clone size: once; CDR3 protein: CASSLGFSHYGYTF; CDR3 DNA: TGTGCCAGCAGCTTAGGCTTCTCCCACTATGGCTACACCTTC
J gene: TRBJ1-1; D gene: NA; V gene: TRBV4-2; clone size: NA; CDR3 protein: CASSYTVETEAFF; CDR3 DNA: TGTGCCAGCAGCTATACAGTCGAAACTGAAGCTTTCTTT
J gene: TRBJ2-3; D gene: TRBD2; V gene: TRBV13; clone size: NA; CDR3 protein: CASSLGLGSGVMDTQYF; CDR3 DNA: TGTGCCAGCAGCTTAGGGTTGGGTAGCGGGGTCATGGATACGCAGTATTTT
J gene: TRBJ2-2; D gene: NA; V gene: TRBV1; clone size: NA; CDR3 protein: CTSSLRPGLAGVDTGELFF; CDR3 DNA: TGCACCAGCAGCCTGAGGCCCGGACTAGCGGGAGTTGATACCGGGGAGCTGTTTTTT
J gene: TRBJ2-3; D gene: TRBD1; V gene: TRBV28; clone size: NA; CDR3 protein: CASSLTGESDTQYF; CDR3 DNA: TGTGCCAGCAGTTTGACAGGGGAGTCGGATACGCAGTATTTT
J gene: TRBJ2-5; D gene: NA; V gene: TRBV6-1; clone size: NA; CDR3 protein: CASSEPFYRETFAGETQYF; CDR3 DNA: TGTGCCAGCAGTGAACCGTTCTACCGGGAGACCTTCGCCGGGGAGACCCAGTACTTC
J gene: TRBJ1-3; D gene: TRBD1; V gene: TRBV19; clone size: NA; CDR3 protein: CASSFRDRGTGNTIYF; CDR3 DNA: TGTGCCAGTAGTTTTCGGGACAGGGGTACCGGAAACACCATATATTTT
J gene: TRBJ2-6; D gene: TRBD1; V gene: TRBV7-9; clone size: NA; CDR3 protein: CASSSTGTGAVSGANVLTF; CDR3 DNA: TGTGCCAGCAGCTCGACCGGGACAGGGGCCGTCTCTGGGGCCAACGTCCTGACTTTC
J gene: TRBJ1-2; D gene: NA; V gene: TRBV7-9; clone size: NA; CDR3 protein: CASSLDSLGYTF; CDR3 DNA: TGTGCCAGCAGCTTAGACAGTCTTGGCTACACCTTC
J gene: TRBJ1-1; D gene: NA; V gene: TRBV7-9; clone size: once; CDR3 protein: CASSLILGNTEAFF; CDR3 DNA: TGTGCCAGCAGCTTAATTCTGGGGAACACTGAAGCTTTCTTT
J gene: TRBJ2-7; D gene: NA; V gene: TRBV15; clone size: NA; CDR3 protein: CATSRDRSSAYEQYF; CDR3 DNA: TGTGCCACCAGCAGAGATCGGAGCTCCGCCTACGAGCAGTACTTC
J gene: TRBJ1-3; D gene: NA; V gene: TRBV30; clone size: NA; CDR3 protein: CAWRRNPGLGVSGNTIYF; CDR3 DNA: TGTGCCTGGAGAAGGAACCCGGGACTTGGGGTCTCTGGAAACACCATATATTTT
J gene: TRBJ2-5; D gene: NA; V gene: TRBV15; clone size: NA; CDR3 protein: CATSIARGKQETQYF; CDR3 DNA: TGTGCCACCAGCATCGCGCGGGGAAAACAAGAGACCCAGTACTTC
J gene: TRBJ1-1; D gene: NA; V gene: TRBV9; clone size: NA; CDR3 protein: CASSPTLRDMNTEAFF; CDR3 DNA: TGTGCCAGCAGCCCTACCCTCAGGGATATGAACACTGAAGCTTTCTTT
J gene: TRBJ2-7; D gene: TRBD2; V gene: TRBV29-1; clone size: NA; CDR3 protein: CSVVGGRGSYEQYF; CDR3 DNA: TGCAGCGTTGTCGGCGGGAGGGGCTCCTACGAGCAGTACTTC
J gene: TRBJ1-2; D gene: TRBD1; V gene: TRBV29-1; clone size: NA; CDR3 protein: CSVRGDSNYGYTF; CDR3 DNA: TGCAGCGTGCGGGGGGACAGTAACTATGGCTACACCTTC
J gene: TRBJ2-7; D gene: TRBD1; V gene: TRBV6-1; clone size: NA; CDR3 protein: CASSDPGGAFHEQYF; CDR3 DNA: TGTGCCAGCAGTGACCCAGGGGGCGCGTTCCACGAGCAGTACTTC
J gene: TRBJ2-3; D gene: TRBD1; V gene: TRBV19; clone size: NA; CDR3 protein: CASSHRDSRRTDTQYF; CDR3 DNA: TGTGCCAGTAGTCACCGGGACAGCAGGCGGACAGATACGCAGTATTTT
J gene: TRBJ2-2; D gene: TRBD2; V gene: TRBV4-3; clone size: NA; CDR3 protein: CASSQDTSGRWAGELFF; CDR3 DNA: TGCGCCAGCAGCCAAGACACTAGCGGGAGGTGGGCCGGGGAGCTGTTTTTT
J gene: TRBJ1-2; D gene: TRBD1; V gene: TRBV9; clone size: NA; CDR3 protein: CASSAGKQGAYTF; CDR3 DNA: TGTGCCAGCAGCGCCGGAAAGCAGGGGGCTTACACCTTC
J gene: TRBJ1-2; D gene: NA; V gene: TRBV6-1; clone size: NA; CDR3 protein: CASSEGWTYDGYTF; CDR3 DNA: TGTGCCAGCAGTGAAGGCTGGACTTATGATGGCTACACCTTC
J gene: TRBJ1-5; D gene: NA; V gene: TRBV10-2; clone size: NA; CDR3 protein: CATGPWSNQPQHF; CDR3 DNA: TGCGCCACCGGCCCTTGGAGCAATCAGCCCCAGCATTTT
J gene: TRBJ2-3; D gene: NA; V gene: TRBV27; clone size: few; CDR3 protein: CASIGEGSTDTQYF; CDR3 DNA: TGTGCCAGCATCGGAGAAGGGAGCACAGATACGCAGTATTTT
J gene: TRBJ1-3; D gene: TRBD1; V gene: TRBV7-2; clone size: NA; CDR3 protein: CASSTTGFGNTIYF; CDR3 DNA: TGTGCCAGCAGCACGACAGGGTTCGGAAACACCATATATTTT
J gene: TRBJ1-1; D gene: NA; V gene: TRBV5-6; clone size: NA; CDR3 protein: CASSLFGRVAFF; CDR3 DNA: TGTGCCAGCAGCTTGTTCGGGAGGGTGGCTTTCTTT
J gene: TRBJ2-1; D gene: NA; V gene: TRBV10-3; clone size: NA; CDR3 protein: CAISEPLAFEQFF; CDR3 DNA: TGTGCCATCAGTGAACCCCTAGCCTTTGAGCAGTTCTTC
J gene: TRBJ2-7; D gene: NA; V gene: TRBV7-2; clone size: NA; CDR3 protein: CASSLMGETYEQYF; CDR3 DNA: TGTGCCAGCAGCTTGATGGGGGAAACCTACGAGCAGTACTTC
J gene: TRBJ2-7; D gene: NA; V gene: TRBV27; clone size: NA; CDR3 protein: CASSLSPRGSSYEQYF; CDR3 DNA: TGTGCCAGCAGTTTATCGCCCCGGGGCTCATCCTACGAGCAGTACTTC
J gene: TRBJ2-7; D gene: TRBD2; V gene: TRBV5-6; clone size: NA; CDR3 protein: CASSSWEGLPYEQYF; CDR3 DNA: TGTGCCAGCAGCTCCTGGGAGGGGCTACCCTACGAGCAGTACTTC
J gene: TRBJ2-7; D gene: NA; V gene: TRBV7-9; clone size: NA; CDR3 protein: CASSSGGSSYEQYF; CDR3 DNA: TGTGCCAGCAGCTCCGGCGGCAGCTCCTACGAGCAGTACTTC
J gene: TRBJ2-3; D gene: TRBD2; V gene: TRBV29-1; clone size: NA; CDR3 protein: CSTLGGTSGFTDTQYF; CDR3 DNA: TGCAGCACCCTTGGGGGTACTAGCGGATTCACAGATACGCAGTATTTT
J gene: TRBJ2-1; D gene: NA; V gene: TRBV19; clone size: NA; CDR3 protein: CASSPTLGRPREYNEQFF; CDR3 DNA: TGTGCCAGTAGTCCGACCCTTGGCAGGCCTCGCGAATACAATGAGCAGTTCTTC
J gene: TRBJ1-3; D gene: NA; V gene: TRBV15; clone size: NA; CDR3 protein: CATSKAGRDSGNTIYF; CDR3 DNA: TGTGCCACCAGCAAGGCCGGCAGGGACTCTGGAAACACCATATATTTT
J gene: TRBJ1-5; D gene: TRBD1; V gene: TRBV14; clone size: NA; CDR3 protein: CASSQTGSQPQHF; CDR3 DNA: TGTGCCAGCAGCCAGACAGGGTCTCAGCCCCAGCATTTT
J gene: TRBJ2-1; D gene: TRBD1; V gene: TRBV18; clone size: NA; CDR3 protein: CASSPDRGTYNEQFF; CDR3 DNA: TGTGCCAGCTCACCCGACAGGGGGACCTACAATGAGCAGTTCTTC
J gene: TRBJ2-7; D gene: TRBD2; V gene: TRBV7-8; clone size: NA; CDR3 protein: CASSLEIGLAVSEQYF; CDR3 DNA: TGTGCCAGCAGCTTAGAGATTGGACTAGCGGTTTCCGAGCAGTACTTC
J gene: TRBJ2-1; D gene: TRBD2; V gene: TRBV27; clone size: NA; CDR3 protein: CASSLAAAGNEQFF; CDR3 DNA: TGTGCCAGCAGTCTAGCGGCCGCGGGGAATGAGCAGTTCTTC
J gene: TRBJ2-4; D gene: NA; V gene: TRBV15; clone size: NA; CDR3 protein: CATSRTRSKAKNIQYF; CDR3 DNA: TGTGCCACCAGCAGGACCCGGTCGAAAGCCAAAAACATTCAGTACTTC
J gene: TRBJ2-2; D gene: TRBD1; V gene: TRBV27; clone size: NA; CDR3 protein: CASSRQGDAGELFF; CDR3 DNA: TGTGCCAGCAGCCGACAGGGGGACGCCGGGGAGCTGTTTTTT
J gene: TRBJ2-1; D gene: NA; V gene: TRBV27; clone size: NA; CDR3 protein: CASSLTPSSYNEQFF; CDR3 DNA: TGTGCCAGCAGTTTAACTCCTAGCTCCTACAATGAGCAGTTCTTC
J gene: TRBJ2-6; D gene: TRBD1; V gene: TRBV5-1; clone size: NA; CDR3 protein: CASSSTGAPNPFSGANVLTF; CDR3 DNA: TGCGCCAGCAGCTCGACAGGGGCTCCTAACCCTTTTTCCGGGGCCAACGTCCTGACTTTC
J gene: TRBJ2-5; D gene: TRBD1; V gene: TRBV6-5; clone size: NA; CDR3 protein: CASRDRAQETQYF; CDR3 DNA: TGTGCCAGCAGGGACAGGGCCCAAGAGACCCAGTACTTC
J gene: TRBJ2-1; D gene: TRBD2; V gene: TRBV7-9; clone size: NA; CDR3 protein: CASSLVGTSTYNEQFF; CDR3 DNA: TGTGCCAGCAGCTTAGTGGGGACTAGCACCTACAATGAGCAGTTCTTC
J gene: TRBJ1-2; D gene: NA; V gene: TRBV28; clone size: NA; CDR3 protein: CAGYDALGGYTF; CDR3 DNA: TGTGCCGGGTACGACGCTCTTGGGGGCTACACCTTC
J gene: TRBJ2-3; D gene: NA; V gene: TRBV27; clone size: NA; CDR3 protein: CASSRRKETQYF; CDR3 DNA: TGTGCCAGCAGTAGGAGAAAGGAAACGCAGTATTTT
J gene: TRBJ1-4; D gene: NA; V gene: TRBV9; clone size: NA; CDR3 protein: CASSGRDGNEKLFF; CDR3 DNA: TGTGCCAGCAGCGGTCGGGACGGTAATGAAAAACTGTTTTTT
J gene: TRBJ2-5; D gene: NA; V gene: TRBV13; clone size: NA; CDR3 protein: CASSAKTENIQETQYF; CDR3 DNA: TGTGCCAGCAGCGCTAAGACAGAAAATATCCAAGAGACCCAGTACTTC
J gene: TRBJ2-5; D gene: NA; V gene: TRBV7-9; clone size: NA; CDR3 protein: CASSLVQGETQYF; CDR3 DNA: TGTGCCAGCAGCTTAGTACAAGGGGAGACCCAGTACTTC
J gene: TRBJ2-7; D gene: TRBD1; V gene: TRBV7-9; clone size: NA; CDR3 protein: CASSSDRAEQYF; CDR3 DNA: TGTGCCAGCAGCTCGGACAGGGCCGAGCAGTACTTC
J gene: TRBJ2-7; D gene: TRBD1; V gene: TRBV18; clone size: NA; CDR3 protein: CASSPTGTGNYEQYF; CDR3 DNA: TGTGCCAGCTCCCCCACCGGGACAGGGAACTACGAGCAGTACTTC
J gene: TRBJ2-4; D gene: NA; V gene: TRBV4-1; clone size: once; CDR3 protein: CASSQVVGTLAKNIQYF; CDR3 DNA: TGCGCCAGCAGCCAAGTAGTAGGGACCTTAGCCAAAAACATTCAGTACTTC
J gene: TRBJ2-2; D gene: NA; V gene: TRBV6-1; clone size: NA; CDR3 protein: CASSVSWDSNTGELFF; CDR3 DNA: TGTGCCAGCAGTGTTTCTTGGGACTCGAACACCGGGGAGCTGTTTTTT
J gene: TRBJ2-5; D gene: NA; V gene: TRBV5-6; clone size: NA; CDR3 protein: CASSLGGATQYF; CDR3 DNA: TGTGCCAGCAGCTTAGGAGGGGCGACCCAGTACTTC